The present entry profiles one TCR beta chain with its context. Its antigen is undetermined. Germline-derived CDR1 and CDR2 are SGHRS and YFSETQ. There are 14 residues in the CDR3. V lost 0 bases to trimming and J lost 5 bases; unmatched junction nucleotides: 4. These data are taken from a study of blood T cells in healthy people across ages. Together with a sample-barcoded 5' primer, a J-beta primer mix was included in a second PCR lasting about 6 to 11 cycles. Using its own MiXCR run on the 5' RACE reads, TCRdb lists one record per CDR3 protein. The sample holds around 1,500,000 distinct CDR3 sequences; roughly 27% are singletons and the top ten take roughly 8.2%. Study outcomes and limitations: In older individuals, TCR beta diversity per million T cells was lower, falling roughly linearly with age.

V and J are TRBV5-1 and TRBJ1-1; 7 positions agree with TRBD1. Sequences were obtained from blood. The clonotype was recovered from a woman aged 30 to 39 in good health. The CDR3 DNA reads as TGCGCCAGCAGCTTGGTGGACAGGAGAACTGAAGCTTTCTTT. Amino acids: CASSLVDRRTEAFF.